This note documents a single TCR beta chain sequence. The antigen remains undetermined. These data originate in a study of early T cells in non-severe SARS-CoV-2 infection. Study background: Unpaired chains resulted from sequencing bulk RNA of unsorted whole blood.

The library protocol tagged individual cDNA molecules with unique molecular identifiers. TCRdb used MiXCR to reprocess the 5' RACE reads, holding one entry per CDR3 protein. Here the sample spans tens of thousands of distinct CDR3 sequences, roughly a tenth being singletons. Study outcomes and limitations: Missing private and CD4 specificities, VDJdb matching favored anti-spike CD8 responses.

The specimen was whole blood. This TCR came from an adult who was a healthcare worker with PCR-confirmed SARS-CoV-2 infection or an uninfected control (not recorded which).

In nucleotides, the CDR3 is TGTGCCAGCAGCTCGAGACAGGGGGCGCTTGATACGCAGTATTTT. This encodes CASSSRQGALDTQYF. The J gene is TRBJ2-3, the V gene TRBV7-8; 10 bases are shared with TRBD1. Germline CDR1 and CDR2: SGHVS and FQNEAQ. With 4 bases clipped from V and 6 bases from J, the junction kept 7 bases outside the gene matches. The CDR3 runs 15 residues.